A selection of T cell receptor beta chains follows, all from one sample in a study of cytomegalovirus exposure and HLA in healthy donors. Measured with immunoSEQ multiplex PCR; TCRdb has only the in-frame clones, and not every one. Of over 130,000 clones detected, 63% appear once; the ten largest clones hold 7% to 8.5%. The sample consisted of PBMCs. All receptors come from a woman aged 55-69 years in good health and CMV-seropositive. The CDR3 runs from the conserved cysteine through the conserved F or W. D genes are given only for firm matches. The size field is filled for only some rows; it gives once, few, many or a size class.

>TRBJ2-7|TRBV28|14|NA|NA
CARPIGSSSYEQYF
TGTGCCCGGCCCATTGGGAGTAGCTCCTACGAGCAGTACTTC
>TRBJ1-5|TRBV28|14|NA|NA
CASSFPEGNQPQHF
TGTGCCAGCAGTTTCCCGGAGGGAAATCAGCCCCAGCATTTT
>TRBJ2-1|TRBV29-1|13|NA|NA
CSLLGGPYNEQFF
TGCAGCCTCCTGGGAGGACCTTACAATGAGCAGTTCTTC
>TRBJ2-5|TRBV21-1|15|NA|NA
CASSKMGTGKETQYF
TGTGCCAGCAGCAAAATGGGGACAGGGAAAGAGACCCAGTACTTC
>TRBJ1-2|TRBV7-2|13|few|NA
CASSLGRDYGYTF
TGTGCCAGCAGCTTGGGCAGGGACTATGGCTACACCTTC
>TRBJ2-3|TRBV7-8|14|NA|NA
CASSSKVSVDTQYF
TGTGCCAGCAGCTCCAAGGTCAGCGTGGATACGCAGTATTTT
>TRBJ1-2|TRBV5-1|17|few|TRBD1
CASSLEGTGGDDFGYTF
TGCGCCAGCAGCTTGGAAGGGACAGGGGGCGACGATTTTGGCTACACCTTC
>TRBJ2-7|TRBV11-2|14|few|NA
CASSLIQGDYEQYF
TGTGCCAGCAGCTTAATCCAGGGCGACTACGAGCAGTACTTC
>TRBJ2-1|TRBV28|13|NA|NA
CASSSGSIRGQFF
TGTGCCAGCAGTTCAGGTTCCATCAGGGGACAGTTCTTC
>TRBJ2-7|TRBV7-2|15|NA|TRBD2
CASSFGSGASYEQYF
TGTGCCAGCAGCTTTGGTAGCGGGGCGTCCTACGAGCAGTACTTC
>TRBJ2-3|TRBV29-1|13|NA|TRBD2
CSVDPAGADTQYF
TGCAGCGTTGACCCCGCGGGGGCAGATACGCAGTATTTT
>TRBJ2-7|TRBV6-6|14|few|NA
CASSYPGQHYEQYF
TGTGCCAGCAGTTATCCTGGACAGCACTACGAGCAGTACTTC
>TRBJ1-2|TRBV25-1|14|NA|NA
CASSEWGGGYGYTF
TGTGCCAGCAGTGAATGGGGCGGTGGATATGGCTACACCTTC
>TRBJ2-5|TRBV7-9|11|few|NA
CASKIAETQYF
TGTGCCAGCAAAATTGCGGAGACCCAGTACTTC
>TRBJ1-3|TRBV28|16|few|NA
CASSLLRGALGNTIYF
TGTGCCAGCAGTTTATTGCGGGGGGCGCTTGGAAACACCATATATTTT
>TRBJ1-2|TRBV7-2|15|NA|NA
CASSPGIGQPRGYTF
TGTGCCAGCAGCCCAGGGATCGGCCAGCCAAGGGGCTACACCTTC
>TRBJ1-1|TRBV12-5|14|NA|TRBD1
CASGQTGVGTEAFF
TGTGCTAGTGGCCAGACAGGGGTTGGGACTGAAGCTTTCTTT
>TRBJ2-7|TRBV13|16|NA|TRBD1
CASSSTPGQGVYEQYF
TGTGCCAGCAGCTCAACACCGGGACAGGGTGTCTACGAGCAGTACTTC
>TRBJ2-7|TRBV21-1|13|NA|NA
CASRGLNSYEQYF
TGTGCCAGCAGAGGACTGAACTCCTACGAGCAGTACTTC
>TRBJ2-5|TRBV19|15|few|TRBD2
CASSKGSGRGETQYF
TGTGCCAGTAGTAAGGGTAGCGGGAGAGGAGAGACCCAGTACTTC
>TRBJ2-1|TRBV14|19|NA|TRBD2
CASSQVGTSGGGSYNEQFF
TGTGCCAGCAGCCAAGTAGGGACTAGCGGTGGGGGCTCCTACAATGAGCAGTTCTTC
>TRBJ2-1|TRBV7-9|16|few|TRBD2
CASSPRALAIGNEQFF
TGTGCCAGCAGCCCAAGGGCACTAGCGATAGGCAATGAGCAGTTCTTC
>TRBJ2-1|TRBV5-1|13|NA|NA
CASSRRTVGEQFF
TGCGCCAGCAGCCGGAGGACAGTCGGTGAGCAGTTCTTC
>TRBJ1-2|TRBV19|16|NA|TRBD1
CASSRGWTGLTYGYTF
TGTGCCAGTAGTAGAGGATGGACAGGCCTCACTTATGGCTACACCTTC
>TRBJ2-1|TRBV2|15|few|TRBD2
CASTVLRLAGNEQFF
TGTGCCAGCACCGTCCTACGGCTAGCGGGAAATGAGCAGTTCTTC
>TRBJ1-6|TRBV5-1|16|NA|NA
CASSLEGGGSNSPLHF
TGCGCCAGCAGCTTGGAGGGAGGGGGAAGTAATTCACCCCTCCACTTT
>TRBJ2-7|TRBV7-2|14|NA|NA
CASSYMGGRGEQYF
TGTGCCAGCAGCTATATGGGGGGGAGGGGGGAGCAGTACTTC
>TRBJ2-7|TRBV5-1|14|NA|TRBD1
CASSLGQGAYEQYF
TGCGCCAGCAGCTTGGGGCAGGGGGCCTACGAGCAGTACTTC
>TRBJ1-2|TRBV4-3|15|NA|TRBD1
CASSPDRGQLWGYTF
TGCGCCAGCAGCCCAGACAGGGGCCAGCTCTGGGGCTACACCTTC
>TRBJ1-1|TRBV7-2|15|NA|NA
CASSFPGVLNTEAFF
TGTGCCAGCAGCTTCCCGGGGGTTTTGAACACTGAAGCTTTCTTT
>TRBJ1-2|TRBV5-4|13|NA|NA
CASSPDSNYGYTF
TGTGCCAGCAGCCCCGACAGTAACTATGGCTACACCTTC
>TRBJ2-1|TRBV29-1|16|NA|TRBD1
CSVAATRDSSYNEQFF
TGCAGCGTCGCGGCGACGAGGGACAGCTCCTACAATGAGCAGTTCTTC
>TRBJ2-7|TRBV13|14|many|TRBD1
CASSLAGTDYEQYF
TGTGCCAGCAGCTTAGCCGGGACAGACTACGAGCAGTACTTC
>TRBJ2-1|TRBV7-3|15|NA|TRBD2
CASSTTGTSLNEQFF
TGTGCCAGCAGCACAACCGGGACTAGCCTCAATGAGCAGTTCTTC
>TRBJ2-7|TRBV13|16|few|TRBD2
CASSPPGLAGTYEQYF
TGTGCCAGCAGCCCACCGGGACTAGCGGGGACCTACGAGCAGTACTTC
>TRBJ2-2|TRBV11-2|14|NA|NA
CASSLGADHRELFF
TGTGCCAGCAGCTTGGGGGCGGACCACCGGGAGCTGTTTTTT
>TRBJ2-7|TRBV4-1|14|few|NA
CASSRGESSYEQYF
TGCGCCAGCAGCCGCGGGGAAAGCTCCTACGAGCAGTACTTC